This TCR beta chain was sequenced during a study of T cell responses to AZD1222 COVID-19 vaccine. On this clone itself: Antigen: not known.

Findings and caveats of the study: Across the whole spike, CD4 TCRs peaked at regions 160-218 and 743-854.

Clones were read by immunoSEQ multiplex PCR, and TCRdb kept only the in-frame ones, dropping some. The sample records about 120,000 clones, about 90% being singletons. V shed 1 base and J shed 11 bases, with 12 bases lying between them. CDR3 size: 13 residues. CDR1 is LGHDT and CDR2 is YNNKEL in the germline V gene (reference sequence). The chain recombines TRBV3-1 (or the pseudogene TRBV3-2) with TRBJ1-3; D not certain. This TCR derives from an adult in good health. The input for sequencing was peripheral blood, taken on day 0 of AZD1222 vaccination. The CDR3 loop reads CASSQVWSYAIYF. The CDR3 nucleotides are TGTGCCAGCAGCCAAGTTTGGTCTTATGCCATATATTTT.